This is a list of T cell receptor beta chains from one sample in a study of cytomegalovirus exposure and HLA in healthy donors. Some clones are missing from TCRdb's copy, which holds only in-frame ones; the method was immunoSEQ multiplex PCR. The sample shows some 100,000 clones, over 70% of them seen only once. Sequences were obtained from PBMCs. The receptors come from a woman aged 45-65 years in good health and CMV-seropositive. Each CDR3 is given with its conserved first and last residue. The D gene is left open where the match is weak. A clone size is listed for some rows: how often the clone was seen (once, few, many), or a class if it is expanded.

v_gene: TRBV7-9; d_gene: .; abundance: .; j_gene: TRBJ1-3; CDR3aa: CASRPKIRVGNTIYF; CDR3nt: TGTGCCAGCAGGCCAAAAATCCGGGTTGGAAACACCATATATTTT
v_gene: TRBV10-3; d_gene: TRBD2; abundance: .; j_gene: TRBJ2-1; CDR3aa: CAISPTSGGAGNEQFF; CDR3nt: TGTGCCATCTCCCCGACTAGCGGGGGGGCAGGCAATGAGCAGTTCTTC
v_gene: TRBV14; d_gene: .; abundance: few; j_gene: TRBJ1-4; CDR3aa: CASSPWALKSEKLFF; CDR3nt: TGTGCCAGCAGCCCGTGGGCCCTTAAGAGTGAAAAACTGTTTTTT
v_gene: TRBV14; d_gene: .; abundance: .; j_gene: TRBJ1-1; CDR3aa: CASSQDLGAGVTEAFF; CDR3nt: TGTGCCAGCAGCCAAGATTTGGGGGCCGGGGTGACTGAAGCTTTCTTT
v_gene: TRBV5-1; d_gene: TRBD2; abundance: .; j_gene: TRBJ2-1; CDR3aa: CASSLVLAGSSYNEQFF; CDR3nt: TGCGCCAGCAGCTTGGTCCTAGCGGGCAGCTCCTACAATGAGCAGTTCTTC
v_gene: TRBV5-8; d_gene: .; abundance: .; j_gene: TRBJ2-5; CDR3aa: CASSFQFSGDSETQYF; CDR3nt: TGTGCCAGCAGCTTTCAATTTTCAGGGGATTCGGAGACCCAGTACTTC
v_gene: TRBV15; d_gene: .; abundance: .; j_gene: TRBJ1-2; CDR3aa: CATSGGGGLEGYTF; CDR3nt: TGTGCCACCAGCGGGGGCGGGGGTCTTGAGGGCTACACCTTT
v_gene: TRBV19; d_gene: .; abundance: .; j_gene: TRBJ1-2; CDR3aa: CASRFGGEKGGYTF; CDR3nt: TGTGCCAGTAGATTCGGGGGGGAGAAGGGTGGCTACACCTTC
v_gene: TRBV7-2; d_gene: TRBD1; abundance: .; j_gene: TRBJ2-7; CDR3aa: CASSPETGTGYAPYF; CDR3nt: TGTGCCAGCAGCCCAGAAACCGGGACAGGTTATGCCCCGTACTTC
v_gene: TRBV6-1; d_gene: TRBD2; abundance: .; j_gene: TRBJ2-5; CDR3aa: CASSETRGTSGETQYF; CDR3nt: TGTGCCAGCAGTGAAACAAGGGGGACTAGCGGGGAGACCCAGTACTTC
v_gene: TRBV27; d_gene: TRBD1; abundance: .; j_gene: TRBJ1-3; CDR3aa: CASRTGNSDTIYF; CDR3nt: TGTGCCAGCCGGACAGGGAATTCTGACACCATATATTTT
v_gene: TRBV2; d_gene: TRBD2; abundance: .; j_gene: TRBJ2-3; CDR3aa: CANRREGTDTQYF; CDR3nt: TGTGCCAATAGGCGGGAGGGGACAGATACGCAGTATTTT
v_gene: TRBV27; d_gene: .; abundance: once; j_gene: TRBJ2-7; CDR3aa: CASSSDPFRDSSSYEQYF; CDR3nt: TGTGCCAGCAGTTCCGACCCTTTCCGGGACTCCAGCTCCTACGAGCAGTACTTC
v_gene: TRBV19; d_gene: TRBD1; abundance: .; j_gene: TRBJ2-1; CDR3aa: CASRGTGGDYNEQFF; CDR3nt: TGTGCCAGTAGGGGGACAGGGGGGGATTACAATGAGCAGTTCTTC
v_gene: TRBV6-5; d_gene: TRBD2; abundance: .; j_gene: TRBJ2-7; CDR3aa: CASSHRGDAAYEQYF; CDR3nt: TGTGCCAGCAGCCACCGGGGGGATGCGGCCTACGAGCAGTACTTC
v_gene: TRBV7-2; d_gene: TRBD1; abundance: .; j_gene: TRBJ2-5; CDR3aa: CASSPDRGSPLMNF; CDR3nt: TGTGCCAGCAGCCCAGACAGGGGGTCCCCTCTCATGAACTTC
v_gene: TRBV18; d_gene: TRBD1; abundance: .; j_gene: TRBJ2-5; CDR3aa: CASSPRTGGWGLDVKETQYF; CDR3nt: TGTGCCAGCTCACCAAGGACAGGGGGCTGGGGGCTGGATGTGAAAGAGACCCAGTACTTC
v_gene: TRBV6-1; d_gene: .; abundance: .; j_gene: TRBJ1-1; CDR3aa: CASRETGLGTEAFF; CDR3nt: TGTGCCAGCAGAGAAACAGGGCTCGGGACTGAAGCTTTCTTT
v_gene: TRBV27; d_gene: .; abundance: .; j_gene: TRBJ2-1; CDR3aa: CASSLSSNNEQFF; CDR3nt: TGTGCCAGCAGCCTATCGTCCAACAATGAGCAGTTCTTC
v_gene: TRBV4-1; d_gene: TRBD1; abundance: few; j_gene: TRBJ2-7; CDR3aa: CASSSGTGPSEQYF; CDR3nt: TGCGCCAGCAGCTCCGGGACAGGGCCTTCCGAGCAGTACTTC
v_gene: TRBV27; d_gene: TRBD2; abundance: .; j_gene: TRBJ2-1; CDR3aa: CASSSKLAGSYNEQFF; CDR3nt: TGTGCCAGCAGTTCGAAGCTAGCGGGCTCCTACAATGAGCAGTTCTTC
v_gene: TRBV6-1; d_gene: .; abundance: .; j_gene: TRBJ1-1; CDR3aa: CASSGQALNTEAFF; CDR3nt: TGTGCCAGCAGTGGACAGGCCCTGAACACTGAAGCTTTCTTT
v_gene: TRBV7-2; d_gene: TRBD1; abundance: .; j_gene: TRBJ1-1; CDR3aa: CASSLSGGNTEAFF; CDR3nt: TGTGCCAGCAGCTTATCAGGGGGGAACACTGAAGCTTTCTTT
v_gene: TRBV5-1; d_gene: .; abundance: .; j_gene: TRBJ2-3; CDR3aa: CASSSYDGRAGTDTQYF; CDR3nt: TGCGCCAGCAGCTCATATGACGGCAGGGCTGGCACAGATACGCAGTATTTT
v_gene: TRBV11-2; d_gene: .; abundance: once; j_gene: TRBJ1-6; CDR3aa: CASSLSGFDSPLHF; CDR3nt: TGTGCCAGCAGCTTATCAGGGTTTGATTCACCCCTCCACTTT
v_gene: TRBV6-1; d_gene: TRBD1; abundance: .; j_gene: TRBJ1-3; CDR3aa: CASSDGGQGPGNTIYF; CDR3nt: TGTGCCAGCAGTGATGGGGGACAGGGGCCAGGAAACACCATATATTTT
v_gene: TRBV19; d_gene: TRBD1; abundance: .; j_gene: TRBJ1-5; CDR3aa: CASSQRPKGAYSNQPQHF; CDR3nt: TGTGCCAGTAGCCAGCGGCCCAAGGGGGCTTATAGCAATCAGCCCCAGCATTTT